This T cell receptor beta chain was sequenced during a study of cytomegalovirus exposure and HLA in healthy donors. Findings of the study overall: Upon later analysis, HLA-associated TCR beta chains proved more clonally expanded than other, equally common chains. Later on, an analysis showed TCR association rates differing by HLA locus, with DRB1 the most and HLA-C the fewest. The authors later linked a missense DCLRE1C variant to TCR beta V- and J-gene trimming.

Germline V gene data show CDR1 as LNHNV and CDR2 as YYDKDF (reference sequence). CDR3 length equals 14 residues. J was trimmed by 2 bases and V by 3 bases; bases with no gene match: 4. The PCR ran on 60 Vbeta and 13 Jbeta primers. The data were produced by immunoSEQ multiplex PCR, yet TCRdb's version contains in-frame clones alone and is incomplete. The sample lists about 120,000 clones, about 81% seen once, with roughly 3% in the top ten. On this clone itself: As yet, its antigen is unknown.

Sequences were obtained from PBMCs. The V call is TRBV15, the J call TRBJ2-7; 7 nucleotides agree with TRBD2. The clonotype was recovered from a woman in her forties in good health and CMV-seropositive. CDR3 sequence: CATSRAREAYEQYF. The CDR3 coding sequence is TGTGCCACCAGCAGGGCCCGGGAGGCCTACGAGCAGTACTTC.